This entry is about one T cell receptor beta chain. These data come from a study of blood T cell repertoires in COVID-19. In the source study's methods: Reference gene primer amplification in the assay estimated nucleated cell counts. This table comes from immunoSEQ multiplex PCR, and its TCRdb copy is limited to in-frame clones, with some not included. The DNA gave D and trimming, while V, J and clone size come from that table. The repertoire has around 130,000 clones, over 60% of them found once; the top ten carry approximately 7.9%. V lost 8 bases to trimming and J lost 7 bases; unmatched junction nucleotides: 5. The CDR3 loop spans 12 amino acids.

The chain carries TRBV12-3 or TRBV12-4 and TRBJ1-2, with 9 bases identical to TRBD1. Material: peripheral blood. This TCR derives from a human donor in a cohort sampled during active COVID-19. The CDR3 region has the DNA TGTGCCAGCCGGGGACAGGGCGGTGGCTACACCTTC. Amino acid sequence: CASRGQGGGYTF.